This TCR beta chain was observed in a study of Ad26.COV2.S vaccination and SARS-CoV-2 variants (dated by TCRdb to the early 2020s). Looking at the study overall: Donors in the vaccine arm were drawn from COV1001, a phase I-IIa trial of Ad26.COV2.S in healthy adults that was multicentre, randomized, double-blind and placebo-controlled. Sequencing of the TCRbeta repertoire served to evaluate the specificity and breadth of SARS-CoV-2-reactive T cell receptors following Ad26.COV2.S vaccination. The TCR-sequenced set comprised around 30 samples: approximately 19 Ad26.COV2.S vaccine recipients, 5 placebo recipients and 8 SARS-CoV-2 convalescent individuals. Ad26.COV2.S was given intramuscularly at 5x10^10 or 1x10^11 viral particles, as a single shot or as two shots 56 days apart. Investigators did not know the trial group allocation while performing experiments and assessing outcomes. Trial participants were randomized into five groups of five, in which low-dose or high-dose Ad26.COV2.S was given once or twice, or placebo was given on both occasions.

Study-wide conclusions, independent of this receptor: After vaccination, substantial breadth of spike-specific CD8+ and CD4+ T cell responses was reported. The authors noted that the TCR breadth and depth analyses may have underestimated total T cell responses. Comparable non-spike TCR breadth was observed between vaccine and placebo recipients, consistent with only spike being contained in the vaccine. Compared with placebo recipients, Ad26.COV2.S recipients showed higher spike-specific TCR breadth (P = 0.0014). The study was not powered for comparison of responses between vaccine doses or regimens.

Concerning this clone: It lacks a known antigen. No base-level quality is on record; no much larger clone is a single base apart.

According to the germline V gene, CDR1 reads SGDLS and CDR2 reads YYNGEE. Inclusive of the bounding cysteine and phenylalanine, the CDR3 is 13 residues long. Here the CDR3 DNA is all that survives: 39 bases in frame from base 1. V lost 4 bases and J lost 4 bases; the stretch between them is 9 bases long. Sample treatment or condition, as interpreted from the label and publication: 15 to 20 received Ad26.COV2.S at low or high dose, single or two shots; five or six received placebo; per-sample allocation not given. Repertoires of vaccine and placebo recipients were sequenced from samples taken on day 63 after the first injection. Cohort 1b enrolled roughly 25 adults aged 18-55 years at a single site in Boston, USA, between 29 July and 7 August 2020. Ad26.COV2.S was a replication-incompetent adenovirus type 26 vector expressing a prefusion-stabilized SARS-CoV-2 spike protein from the original Wuhan strain.

The immunoSEQ Assay was used to sequence TCRbeta CDR3 regions. After extraction, genomic DNA underwent amplification by bias-controlled multiplex PCR, followed by high-throughput sequencing. In the source study's methods: To quantify the absolute abundance of each unique TCRbeta CDR3 region, sequences were collapsed and filtered. T cell fraction was estimated by normalizing TCRbeta template counts to usable DNA, with usable DNA measured through amplification of reference genes found in all nucleated cells. Repertoire TCRs were annotated as SARS-CoV-2-specific when V gene, CDR3 amino acid sequence and J gene were exactly matched to a known reactive TCR set. The reference SARS-CoV-2 TCR set was derived from MIRA and filtered for enrichment in COVID-19-positive ImmuneCODE repertoires, a step that removed public or cross-reactive TCRs. Using the MIRA antigens, annotated TCRs were further analysed by specific ORF or by position within an ORF. Breadth was defined as the number of annotated unique rearrangements divided by the total number of unique productive rearrangements, and depth was defined as the summed frequency of the annotated unique rearrangements. TCR breadth was compared between groups using two-sided Wilcoxon rank-sum tests. TCRdb carries this immuneACCESS record with in-frame sequences only. Its versions omit some clonotypes, under half of them owing to an unresolved V gene in the studies checked, with the rest unexplained. The V and J calls and clone size were taken over from that table, and D and trimming were inferred from the DNA. For this sample the table gives hundreds of thousands of clones, of which 75% to 90% were detected only once. Clones ranked in the top ten supply about 5% of the sample.

The receptor was isolated from a person aged 18-60 years who received the Ad26.COV2.S COVID-19 vaccine or a placebo. The V and J genes are TRBV9 and TRBJ2-1, with the identity of the D gene unclear. This material consisted of peripheral blood, taken in a trial of Ad26.COV2.S vaccine versus placebo. The CDR3 is CASSKDVYNEQFF. The nucleotide sequence is TGTGCCAGCAGCAAGGATGTGTACAATGAGCAGTTCTTC.